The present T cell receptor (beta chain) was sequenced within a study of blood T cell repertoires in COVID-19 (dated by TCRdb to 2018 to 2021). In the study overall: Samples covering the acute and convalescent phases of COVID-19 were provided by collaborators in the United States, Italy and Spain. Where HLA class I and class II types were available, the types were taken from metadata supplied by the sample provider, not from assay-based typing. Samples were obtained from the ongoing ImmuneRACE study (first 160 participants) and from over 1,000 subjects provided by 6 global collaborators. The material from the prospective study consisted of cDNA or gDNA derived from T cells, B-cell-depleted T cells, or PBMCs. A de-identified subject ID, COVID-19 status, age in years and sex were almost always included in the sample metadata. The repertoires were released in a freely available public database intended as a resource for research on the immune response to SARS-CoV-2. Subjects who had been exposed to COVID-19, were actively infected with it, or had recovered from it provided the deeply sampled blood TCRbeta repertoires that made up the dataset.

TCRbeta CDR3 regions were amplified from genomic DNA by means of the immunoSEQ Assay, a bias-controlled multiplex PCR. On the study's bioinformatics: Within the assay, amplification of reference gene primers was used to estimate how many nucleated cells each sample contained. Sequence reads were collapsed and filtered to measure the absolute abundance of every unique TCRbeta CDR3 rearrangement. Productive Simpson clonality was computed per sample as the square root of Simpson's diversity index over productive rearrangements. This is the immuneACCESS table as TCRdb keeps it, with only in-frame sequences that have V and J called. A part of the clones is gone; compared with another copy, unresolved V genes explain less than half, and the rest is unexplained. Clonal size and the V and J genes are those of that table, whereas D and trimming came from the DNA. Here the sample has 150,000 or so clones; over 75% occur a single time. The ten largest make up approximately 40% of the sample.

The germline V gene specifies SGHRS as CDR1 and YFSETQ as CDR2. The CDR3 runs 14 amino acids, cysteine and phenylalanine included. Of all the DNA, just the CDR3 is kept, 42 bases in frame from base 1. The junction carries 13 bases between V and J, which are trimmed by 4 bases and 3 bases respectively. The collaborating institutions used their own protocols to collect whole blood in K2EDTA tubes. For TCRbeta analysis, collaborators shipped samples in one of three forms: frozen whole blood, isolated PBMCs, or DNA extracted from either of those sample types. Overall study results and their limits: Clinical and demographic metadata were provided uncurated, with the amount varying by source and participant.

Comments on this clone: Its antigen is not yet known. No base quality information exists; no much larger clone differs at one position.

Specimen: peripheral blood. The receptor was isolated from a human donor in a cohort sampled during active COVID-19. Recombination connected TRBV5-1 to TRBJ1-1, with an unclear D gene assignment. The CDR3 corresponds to CASSPGALDTEAFF. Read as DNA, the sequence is TGCGCCAGCAGCCCGGGAGCTCTGGACACTGAAGCTTTCTTT.